One and the same sample provided the 25 T cell receptor beta chains below, sequenced in a study of neurological immune-mediated disorders. From the 5' RACE reads, TCRdb called clonotypes with MiXCR, one entry per CDR3 protein. The sample has some 57,000 distinct CDR3 sequences, around 5% seen once. The material sequenced was PBMCs. Every receptor here comes from a woman aged 45-60 years with multiple sclerosis.

Ten or more counts support this clonotype. The rearrangement links TRBV7-9 to TRBJ2-5; D might be TRBD2 (6 bases). The CDR3 has 15 residues. Germline V gives CDR1 SEHNR, CDR2 FQNEAQ (reference sequence). V dropped 4 bases and J dropped 0 bases, with 12 bases sitting between them. The chain's CDR3 is CASSYGTLNQETQYF. The CDR3 nucleotides are TGTGCCAGCAGCTACGGGACTCTGAACCAAGAGACCCAGTACTTC.

This clonotype was seen at least ten times. A junction boundary mismatches the germline segment, possibly from a read error. The rearrangement joins TRBV7-9 to TRBJ1-1; D gene unclear. CDR3 size: 12 residues. From germline, CDR1 is SEHNR and CDR2 FQNEAQ (reference sequence). The CDR3 loop reads CASSPPNIEAFF. The CDR3 DNA follows: TGTGCCAGCAGCCCCCCCAACATTGAAGCTTTCTTT.

In this sample, this clonotype turned up many times. The chain is built from TRBV7-2 and TRBJ2-6, with D perhaps matching TRBD1 (6 bases). The V gene lost 5 bases and the J gene lost 0 bases, with 11 bases spanning the gap. This CDR3 spans 16 amino acids. Germline V gives CDR1 SGHTA, CDR2 FQGNSA. CDR3 amino acids: CASSRDINSGANVLTF. As DNA, the CDR3 is TGTGCCAGCAGCCGGGACATTAACTCTGGGGCCAACGTCCTGACTTTC. Full variable domain (outside the CDR3, taken from reference TRBV7-2 and TRBJ2-6): GAGVSQSPSNKVTEKGKDVELRCDPISGHTALYWYRQSLGQGLEFLIYFQGNSAPDKSGLPSDRFSAERTGGSVSTLTIQRTQQEDSAVYLCASSRDINSGANVLTFGAGSRLTVL.

Ten or more counts support this clonotype. This chain's CDR3 is CSVETPLNYGYTF. The CDR3 DNA is TGCAGCGTTGAGACCCCCCTGAACTATGGCTACACCTTC. The chain combines TRBV29-1 with TRBJ1-2; D is unclear. Germline V CDR1 and CDR2: SQVTM, ANQGSEA. CDR3 length: 13 residues. Trimming removed 3 bases from V and 2 bases from J, with 10 bases in between.

The table lists this clonotype with many counts. V is TRBV4-2 and J is TRBJ2-5; tentatively, D is TRBD2 (6 bases). Trimming removed 1 base at V and 2 bases at J, with 11 bases between. The germline CDR1 and CDR2 sequences are LGHNA and YNFKEQ. This CDR3 is built from 15 residues. The DNA of the CDR3 is TGTGCCAGCAGCCAAGCTACGGGAGAACAAGAGACCCAGTACTTC. Translating gives CASSQATGEQETQYF.

V is TRBV27 and J is TRBJ1-2, with D perhaps matching TRBD1 (5 bases). This CDR3 has 13 residues. The V gene's germline CDR1 is MNHEY and CDR2 SMNVEV (reference sequence). V was shortened by 7 bases and J by 2 bases, with 11 bases between the two germline ends. CDR3: CASKRGKNYGYTF. In DNA form, the CDR3 reads TGTGCCAGCAAAAGGGGAAAAAACTATGGCTACACCTTC.

This clonotype showed up many times. J is TRBJ1-2 and V is TRBV12-3 or TRBV12-4; D is perhaps TRBD1 (6 bases). V gave up 6 bases and J gave up 8 bases, with 13 bases separating them. The length of the CDR3 is 12 residues. This CDR3 is CASSRTVFGYTF. The CDR3 DNA sequence: TGTGCCAGCAGCCGGACAGTTTTCGGCTACACCTTC.

This clonotype showed up many times. The rearrangement links TRBV12-3 or TRBV12-4 to TRBJ2-1; no clear D gene. V was clipped by 7 bases and J by 4 bases, with 14 bases between them. This CDR3 is built from 14 residues. This chain's CDR3 is CASTHITGYNEQFF. The CDR3 nucleotides read TGTGCCAGCACCCACATAACTGGGTACAATGAGCAGTTCTTC.

This clonotype has ten or more counts. V and J are TRBV20-1 and TRBJ2-3; TRBD2 agrees at 10 bases. The trim removed 4 bases at V and 6 bases at J, leaving 7 bases unmatched. The CDR3 contains 14 residues. Germline assignment: CDR1 DFQATT and CDR2 SNEGSKA (reference sequence). CDR3: CSAKTSGWPDTQYF. Written as DNA, the CDR3 is TGCAGTGCTAAGACTAGCGGGTGGCCCGATACGCAGTATTTT.

This clonotype came up a few times. The chain recombines TRBV5-6 with TRBJ2-5; D perhaps matches TRBD2 (7 bases). Germline V gives CDR1 SGHDT, CDR2 YYEEEE. This CDR3 region has 14 residues. The V and J ends lost 0 bases and 9 bases respectively, with 15 bases between them. For the CDR3, the DNA is TGTGCCAGCAGCTTGGTTGGACAGCTAGCGGCCCAGTACTTC. It codes for CASSLVGQLAAQYF. Based on the CDR3 plus reference TRBV5-6 and TRBJ2-5, the full variable domain is DAGVTQSPTHLIKTRGQQVTLRCSPKSGHDTVSWYQQALGQGPQFIFQYYEEEERQRGNFPDRFSGHQFPNYSSELNVNALLLGDSALYLCASSLVGQLAAQYFGPGTRLLVL.

This clonotype occurred many times. This chain uses TRBV10-3 with TRBJ1-5; the D is unclear. V lost 0 bases, J lost 7 bases, and 10 bases lay in between. Germline values: CDR1 ENHRY, CDR2 SYGVKD. The CDR3 length is 14 residues. CDR3 sequence reads: CAISESRDRQPQHF. The CDR3 nucleotides read TGTGCCATCAGTGAGTCGCGGGATAGACAGCCCCAGCATTTT.

This clonotype was recorded at least ten times. J is TRBJ2-7 and V is TRBV20-1; D may be TRBD2 (5 bases). Germline V gene sequence: CDR1 DFQATT, CDR2 SNEGSKA (reference sequence). The V end was cut by 2 bases, the J end by 4 bases, with 12 bases between. This CDR3 region has 13 residues. Written as DNA, the CDR3 is TGCAGTGCTAGACCCCCCGGGGAATACGAGCAGTACGTC. Its translation: CSARPPGEYEQYV.

Within the sample, this clonotype is medium-sized. The chain carries TRBV7-3 and TRBJ1-1; TRBD1 might be the D (6 bases). This CDR3 region has 13 residues. Germline V CDR1 and CDR2: SGHTA, FQGTGA. V was shortened by 3 bases and J by 1 base, with 6 bases between the two germline ends. The CDR3 nucleotides read TGTGCCAGCAGCTTGACAGGGAACACTGAAGCTTTCTTT. Translating it yields CASSLTGNTEAFF.

Comment on this clonotype: This may be a read error, as it is one base from a much larger clone. The CDR3 end shows no conserved phenylalanine or tryptophan, and so a read error is likely. The chain recombines TRBV7-2 with TRBJ2-2; D unresolved. The CDR3 runs 12 residues. Trimming removed 5 bases at V and 8 bases at J, with 9 bases between. Germline loops: CDR1 SGHTA, CDR2 FQGNSA. The CDR3 protein is CASSRKAGELFC. The CDR3 DNA reads TGTGCCAGCAGCAGAAAAGCGGGGGAGCTGTTTTGT.

The chain combines TRBV20-1 with TRBJ2-7, with 7 bases fitting TRBD1. The germline V gene encodes CDR1 DFQATT and CDR2 SNEGSKA (reference sequence). This CDR3 region has 13 residues. V shed 6 bases and J 3 bases; nucleotides not matched to a gene: 8. For the CDR3, the DNA is TGCAGTGCGAAAGGGACAGAAAACTACGAGCAGTACTTC. It encodes CSAKGTENYEQYF.

This clonotype was observed a few times. This chain links TRBV4-1 with TRBJ1-2; no definite D call. Germline CDR1 and CDR2: MGHRA and YSYEKL. The CDR3 sequence is 14 residues long. V lost 0 bases, J lost 4 bases, and 9 bases lay in between. The CDR3 DNA sequence: TGCGCCAGCAGCCAAGAAGCGGGCGTCTATGGCTACACCTTC. Its translation is CASSQEAGVYGYTF.

This clonotype was counted many times. The chain combines TRBV2 with TRBJ2-7; no firm D call. V lost 3 bases and J 0 bases, leaving 12 bases between the germline ends. Germline CDR1 is SNHLY and CDR2 is FYNNEI. This CDR3 comprises 15 residues. CDR3 DNA: TGTGCCAGCAGTGAGAGGATTTTAAGCTCCTACGAGCAGTACTTC. It yields the protein CASSERILSSYEQYF.

This clonotype was detected many times. CDR3 loop: CASSIRIRNEQFF. The CDR3 DNA reads TGTGCCAGCAGTATCCGAATTCGAAATGAGCAGTTCTTC. The V gene is TRBV12-3 or TRBV12-4, the J gene TRBJ2-1; D is uncertain. V lost 5 bases and J lost 7, with 12 bases in between. The CDR3 has 13 amino acids.

In its sample, this clonotype was seen many times. The chain links TRBV5-1 to TRBJ2-5, with 10 positions matching TRBD2. The CDR3 loop spans 14 amino acids. Germline V gives CDR1 SGHRS, CDR2 YFSETQ. The V gene end was trimmed by 4 bases and the J gene end by 3 bases; junction bases not matched to a gene: 3. The CDR3 here is CASSSGGAEETQYF. CDR3 in DNA: TGCGCCAGCAGCAGCGGGGGGGCGGAAGAGACCCAGTACTTC.

This clonotype was counted many times. The chain carries TRBV6-6 and TRBJ2-1; TRBD1 aligns across 10 bases. The CDR3 is made up of 15 amino acids. CDR1 and CDR2 (germline): MNHNY, SVGAGI (reference sequence). The trim removed 6 bases at V and 6 bases at J, leaving 8 bases unmatched. Here the CDR3 DNA reads TGTGCCAGCAGCCAATCCGGGACAGGGGTCAATGAGCAGTTCTTC. This translates into CASSQSGTGVNEQFF.

This clonotype was counted at least ten times. This chain connects TRBV6-5 to TRBJ1-2, with TRBD1 as a possible D gene (5 bases). V was pared by 10 bases and J by 6 bases, with 21 bases between. The CDR3 covers 14 residues. Germline CDR1 reads MNHEY; CDR2 reads SVGAGI. The CDR3 nucleotides read TGTGCCACTCTCCGAGAGAGCAGGGCGAATGGCTACACCTTC. It specifies CATLRESRANGYTF.

This clonotype was seen many times. The J gene is TRBJ1-1, the V gene TRBV18; D call uncertain. Germline V lookup: CDR1 KGHSH, CDR2 LQKENI. The CDR3 is 14 residues long. V lost 3 bases to trimming and J lost 0 bases, with 8 bases between them. CDR3 sequence: CASSPLPMNTEAFF. The CDR3 DNA follows: TGTGCCAGCTCACCTCTCCCGATGAACACTGAAGCTTTCTTT.

Ten or more counts support this clonotype. The chain links TRBV9 to TRBJ1-2; 8 bases are a match to TRBD1. The CDR3 is 16 residues long. V dropped 0 bases and J dropped 3; count of bases not matched to a gene: 7. Germline V lookup: CDR1 SGDLS, CDR2 YYNGEE. In DNA, the CDR3 is TGTGCCAGCAGCGTAGATGGGACAGGATGGGACTATGGCTACACCTTC. Translated: CASSVDGTGWDYGYTF.

This rearrangement joins TRBV6-6 to TRBJ2-5; TRBD2 aligns across 8 bases. After removal of 2 bases from V and 5 bases from J, the junction contained 13 bases not matched to a gene. This CDR3 is built from 17 residues. Germline CDR1 reads MNHNY; CDR2 reads SVGAGI (reference sequence). The CDR3 DNA follows: TGTGCCAGCAGTTACCGGGGTAGCGGGGAATTGAGGGAGACCCAGTACTTC. Protein product: CASSYRGSGELRETQYF.

This clonotype was found many times. The rearrangement joins TRBV6-6 to TRBJ2-7; D gene uncertain. Germline assignment: CDR1 MNHNY and CDR2 SVGAGI (reference sequence). This CDR3 region has 13 residues. V gave up 2 bases and J gave up 4 bases, with 9 bases separating them. CDR3 nucleotide sequence: TGTGCCAGCAGTTACGGAAAGAGATACGAGCAGTACTTC. This gives the protein CASSYGKRYEQYF.